Below are 29 T cell receptor beta chains sequenced from a single sample in a study of Graves' ophthalmopathy and Graves' hyperthyroidism. From RNA, the CDR3 regions of TCR beta chains were amplified and sequenced. The authors performed first-round RT-PCR with HTBI primers and then a second-round multiplex PCR. TCRdb re-called the multiplex PCR reads through MiXCR, storing one row per CDR3 protein. Of some 750,000 distinct CDR3 sequences in the sample, 35% to 50% are singletons; the top ten hold 44%. The sample was peripheral blood. Receptors originate from an adult man with Graves' ophthalmopathy.

This clonotype was detected ten times or more. V gene TRBV7-2 combines with J gene TRBJ1-1, with D unresolved. The V end lost 5 bases, the J end lost 4 bases, and 17 bases lay between the germline ends. Germline values: CDR1 SGHTA, CDR2 FQGNSA. CDR3 size: 15 residues. The CDR3 is CASSPRLAVATEAFF. CDR3 nucleotides: TGTGCCAGCAGCCCCAGACTGGCCGTGGCCACTGAAGCTTTCTTT. The full variable domain, in which reference TRBV7-2 and TRBJ1-1 provide the parts outside the CDR3, is GAGVSQSPSNKVTEKGKDVELRCDPISGHTALYWYRQSLGQGLEFLIYFQGNSAPDKSGLPSDRFSAERTGGSVSTLTIQRTQQEDSAVYLCASSPRLAVATEAFFGQGTRLTVV.

The CDR3 sequence is CASSRRMGSYGYTF. The CDR3 bases are TGTGCCAGTAGTAGACGGATGGGATCATATGGCTACACCTTC. The V and J genes are TRBV19 and TRBJ1-2; D is unclear. The CDR3 consists of 14 residues. Looked up from germline, CDR1 is LNHDA and CDR2 is SQIVND (reference sequence). V was trimmed by 4 bases and J by 5 bases, leaving 14 bases between them.

The chain carries TRBV6-4 and TRBJ1-1, with unresolved D. CDR1 is MRHNA and CDR2 is SNTAGT in the germline V gene. V was cut by 5 bases and J by 2 bases, with 12 bases left in between. This CDR3 has 14 amino acids. CDR3 loop: CASSPSEANTEAFF. The CDR3 DNA reads TGTGCCAGCAGTCCTAGTGAAGCTAACACTGAAGCTTTCTTT.

This clonotype was seen at least ten times. V usage is TRBV15 and J usage is TRBJ2-5; D remains unclear. Trimming cost V 1 base and J 2 bases, with 5 bases left between them. The CDR3 contains 13 residues. CDR1 LNHNV and CDR2 YYDKDF come from the germline V gene (reference sequence). DNA of the CDR3: TGTGCCACCAGCAGAGCCCCTCAAGAGACCCAGTACTTC. Translated, it gives CATSRAPQETQYF.

The chain links TRBV7-2 to TRBJ2-5; possible D gene TRBD1, 6 bases. Germline V gene lookup returns CDR1 SGHTA and CDR2 FQGNSA. V lost 0 bases to trimming and J lost 4 bases, with 12 bases between them. The CDR3 length is 15 residues. CDR3 amino acids: CASSLAARGRETQYF. The CDR3 DNA reads as TGTGCCAGCAGCTTAGCGGCCAGGGGTCGAGAGACCCAGTACTTC.

This clonotype was seen many times. The V gene is TRBV2, the J gene TRBJ1-1; no clear D. The CDR3 loop spans 13 amino acids. The V and J ends lost 7 bases and 1 base respectively, with 10 bases between them. Germline V CDR1 and CDR2: SNHLY, FYNNEI. This chain's CDR3 is CASTVPGNTEAFF. DNA for the CDR3: TGTGCCAGCACAGTACCAGGGAACACTGAAGCTTTCTTT. Supplemented by reference TRBV2 and TRBJ1-1, the full variable domain reads EPEVTQTPSHQVTQMGQEVILRCVPISNHLYFYWYRQILGQKVEFLVSFYNNEISEKSEIFDDQFSVERPDGSNFTLKIRSTKLEDSAMYFCASTVPGNTEAFFGQGTRLTVV.

V and J are TRBV25-1 and TRBJ1-2; D uncertain. In germline, CDR1 is MGHDK, CDR2 SYGVNS. The CDR3 is 15 residues long. Trimming took off 1 base at V and 4 bases at J, with 13 bases between the two ends. The CDR3 DNA reads as TGTGCCAGCAGTGAATTTGAAGCGGAGTCCTATGGCTACACCTTC. It specifies CASSEFEAESYGYTF.

This clonotype was seen only a few times. The V call is TRBV9, the J call TRBJ2-7, with 7 bases matching TRBD2. The CDR3 covers 15 residues. CDR1 and CDR2 from the germline V gene are SGDLS and YYNGEE. The V and J ends lost 0 bases and 1 base, in that order; junction bases with no gene match: 4. CDR3 sequence reads: CASSVVPSGSYEQYF. Here the CDR3 DNA reads TGTGCCAGCAGCGTAGTTCCTAGCGGATCCTACGAGCAGTACTTC.

This clonotype was counted only a few times. The V gene is TRBV10-3, the J gene TRBJ2-7, with 11 nucleotides matching TRBD1. The V gene end was trimmed by 10 bases and the J gene end by 9 bases; junction bases not matched to a gene: 5. CDR1 is ENHRY and CDR2 is SYGVKD in the germline V gene. This CDR3 has 11 amino acids. For the CDR3, the DNA is TGTGCCAGCAGGACAGGGGGCGTGCAGTACTTC. Translating it yields CASRTGGVQYF.

This clonotype has ten or more counts. This rearrangement joins TRBV29-1 to TRBJ1-5; D remains unclear. Germline CDR1 SQVTM, CDR2 ANQGSEA. This CDR3 spans 12 amino acids. V was pared by 6 bases and J by 3 bases, with 9 bases between. CDR3 in amino acids: CSVQANNQPQHF. CDR3 sequence (DNA): TGCAGCGTCCAGGCTAACAATCAGCCCCAGCATTTT.

This sequence joins TRBV3-1 and TRBJ2-5; TRBD2 matches at 7 bases. J lost 5 bases, V lost 1 base, and 7 bases had no gene match. Per the germline V gene, CDR1 is LGHDT and CDR2 is YNNKEL (reference sequence). The CDR3 runs to 15 residues. The CDR3 sequence: CASSQGGTNMETQYF. The CDR3 DNA follows: TGTGCCAGCAGCCAAGGAGGGACTAACATGGAGACCCAGTACTTC.

This clonotype showed up just once. CDR3 DNA sequence: TGCAGTGCTAGAGTGGATAGCGGCTACGAGCAGTACGTC. Translated, it gives CSARVDSGYEQYV. This rearrangement joins TRBV20-1 to TRBJ2-7; possibly TRBD2 for D (6 bases). The CDR3 sequence is 13 residues long. In germline, CDR1 is DFQATT, CDR2 SNEGSKA (reference sequence). The germline V and J ends were trimmed by 1 base and 3 bases, with 10 bases remaining between them.

A few counts support this clonotype. The chain recombines TRBV6-5 with TRBJ2-7; D might be TRBD1 (6 bases). Deletions cut 5 bases from V and 3 bases from J, with 17 bases between. The CDR3 covers 15 residues. Germline values: CDR1 MNHEY, CDR2 SVGAGI. The CDR3 nucleotides read TGTGCCAGCAGTGCCGCAGGGGAGAGGCGCTACGAGCAGTACTTC. Translation: CASSAAGERRYEQYF.

This clonotype was found many times. The gene calls are TRBV19 and TRBJ1-1; a weak D match, TRBD1 (6 bases). CDR3 length: 12 residues. The germline gives CDR1 LNHDA, CDR2 SQIVND (reference sequence). V lost 5 bases, J lost 7 bases, and 11 bases lay in between. The CDR3 protein is CASSAQDSEAFF. The CDR3 bases are TGTGCCAGTAGTGCCCAGGACAGTGAAGCTTTCTTT.

In its sample, this clonotype was seen many times. This chain links TRBV6-2 or TRBV6-3 with TRBJ2-5, with unresolved D. Per the germline V gene, CDR1 is MNHEY and CDR2 is SVGEGT. Trimming stripped 6 bases from V and 5 bases from J, with 10 bases between. The CDR3 runs 12 residues. CDR3 region: CASRTDAETQYF. DNA of the CDR3: TGTGCCAGCAGAACGGACGCGGAGACCCAGTACTTC.

The rearrangement joins TRBV19 to TRBJ1-5; the D gene is possibly TRBD1 (5 bases). V dropped 3 bases and J dropped 11 bases, with 14 bases sitting between them. This CDR3 contains 13 residues. CDR1 is LNHDA, CDR2 SQIVND, per germline (reference sequence). CDR3 sequence (DNA): TGTGCCAGTAGTATCGGGGGAGAAGAGACCCAGCATTTT. Protein: CASSIGGEETQHF. Using reference TRBV19 and TRBJ1-5 for the parts outside the CDR3, the full variable domain is DGGITQSPKYLFRKEGQNVTLSCEQNLNHDAMYWYRQDPGQGLRLIYYSQIVNDFQKGDIAEGYSVSREKKESFPLTVTSAQKNPTAFYLCASSIGGEETQHFGDGTRLSIL.

This rearrangement joins TRBV7-2 to TRBJ1-1; a possible D gene is TRBD1 (5 bases). Germline V gene sequence: CDR1 SGHTA, CDR2 FQGNSA. This CDR3 spans 13 amino acids. V lost 5 bases and J lost 8, with 15 bases in between. Here the CDR3 DNA reads TGTGCCAGCAGCCAAACCGCAGGGACCGAAGCTTTCTTT. Its translation: CASSQTAGTEAFF.

The chain links TRBV5-1 to TRBJ1-2, with 11 positions matching TRBD1. Germline CDR1 SGHRS, CDR2 YFSETQ. The CDR3 is 14 residues long. J gave up 6 bases and V 3 bases, and 4 bases lay outside the gene matches. The CDR3 loop reads CASSSDRGLNGYTF. Here the CDR3 DNA reads TGCGCCAGCAGCTCGGACAGGGGGCTGAATGGCTACACCTTC.

This clonotype was seen only once. This CDR3 is missing its conserved last phenylalanine or tryptophan, likely due to a read error. The CDR3 spells CASSPRTALNSPLHL. The CDR3 region has the DNA TGTGCCAGCAGCCCTCGGACGGCCCTTAATTCACCCCTCCACCTT. The chain joins TRBV11-2 to TRBJ1-6; D not certain. Trimming cost V 5 bases and J 6 bases, with 14 bases left between them. Germline V gene data show CDR1 as SGHAT and CDR2 as FQNNGV. The CDR3 loop spans 15 amino acids.

The genes are TRBV20-1 and TRBJ1-2, with 10 bases identical to TRBD1. CDR1 is DFQATT and CDR2 is SNEGSKA in the germline V gene (reference sequence). Trimming took 6 bases from V and 3 from J; bases not matched to a gene: 7. This CDR3 has 14 residues. CDR3 in DNA: TGCAGTGCCGCAAGACAGGGGGCGGACTATGGCTACACCTTC. Translated, it gives CSAARQGADYGYTF.

The rearrangement joins TRBV2 to TRBJ1-1; D unresolved. Germline lookup yields CDR1 SNHLY and CDR2 FYNNEI. The CDR3 length is 16 residues. CDR3 DNA sequence: TGTGCTAGTGGTTTGGTACAAGATGATTTGAACACTGAAGCTTTCTTT. This codes for CASGLVQDDLNTEAFF.

This sequence joins TRBV24-1 and TRBJ2-7; D unclear. The end of the DNA aligns better with TRBJ2-1, so the J call may be wrong. From germline, CDR1 is KGHDR and CDR2 SFDVKD. CDR3 length: 11 residues. In DNA form, the CDR3 reads TGTGCCACCAGTGACCCGACCAAGCAGTTCTTC. This sequence encodes CATSDPTKQFF.

The J gene is TRBJ2-5, the V gene TRBV24-1; possibly TRBD2 for D (7 bases). Trimming pared 6 bases from V and 4 bases from J, leaving 11 bases between. Germline V gives CDR1 KGHDR, CDR2 SFDVKD. The CDR3 runs 13 residues. CDR3 sequence (DNA): TGTGCCACCAGTTACAGGGAGGGAGAGACCCAGTACTTC. This translates into CATSYREGETQYF.

The chain employs TRBV11-2 and TRBJ2-5, with D possibly being TRBD1 (6 bases). Trimming removed 5 bases from V and 1 base from J, with 17 bases in between. Germline assignment: CDR1 SGHAT and CDR2 FQNNGV. The CDR3 has 16 residues. The CDR3 is CASSQQTGRAQETQYF. The CDR3 nucleotides are TGTGCCAGCAGCCAGCAGACAGGCCGGGCCCAAGAGACCCAGTACTTC.

J is TRBJ2-5 and V is TRBV7-9, with a tentative D call TRBD2 (5 bases). This CDR3 region has 16 residues. V lost 5 bases to trimming and J lost 5 bases, with 21 bases between them. CDR1 and CDR2 from the germline V gene are SEHNR and FQNEAQ (reference sequence). The CDR3 reads CASSPLGPGIGETQYF. CDR3 nucleotides: TGTGCCAGCAGCCCTTTAGGGCCGGGGATTGGGGAGACCCAGTACTTC.

The chain combines TRBV5-5 with TRBJ2-5; TRBD1 might be the D (5 bases). Germline assignment: CDR1 SGHKS and CDR2 YYEKEE (reference sequence). The CDR3 covers 16 residues. V was pared by 0 bases and J by 5 bases, with 17 bases between. The CDR3 sequence is CASSLAPGWGQETQYF. The CDR3 nucleotides are TGTGCCAGCAGCTTGGCCCCAGGGTGGGGCCAGGAGACCCAGTACTTC. The variable domain in full, completed from reference TRBV5-5 and TRBJ2-5, reads DAGVTQSPTHLIKTRGQQVTLRCSPISGHKSVSWYQQVLGQGPQFIFQYYEKEERGRGNFPDRFSARQFPNYSSELNVNALLLGDSALYLCASSLAPGWGQETQYFGPGTRLLVL.

A word on this clonotype: The junction differs from germline at one of its ends, possibly a read error. The chain carries TRBV10-3 and TRBJ1-2; the D is unclear. This CDR3 has 16 residues. Germline V gene lookup returns CDR1 ENHRY and CDR2 SYGVKD. CDR3 sequence (DNA): TGTGCCAGCAGTACTGTGGTAGGGCTACCTAACTATGGCTACACCTTC. Translated: CASSTVVGLPNYGYTF.

The V and J genes are TRBV10-3 and TRBJ1-2, with 12 bases fitting TRBD1. CDR1 ENHRY and CDR2 SYGVKD come from the germline V gene. The CDR3 has 16 amino acids. Trimming cost V 7 bases and J 1 base; bases outside gene matches: 7. CDR3 protein: CAINPGQGAVNYGYTF. CDR3 DNA sequence: TGTGCCATCAACCCGGGACAGGGGGCTGTTAACTATGGCTACACCTTC.

Notes on this clonotype: A much more abundant neighbour one base away suggests this may be a read error. As the CDR3 is not closed by the conserved phenylalanine or tryptophan, this likely results from a read error. The chain links TRBV12-3 or TRBV12-4 to TRBJ1-6; D is ambiguous. The CDR3 runs 13 residues. V shed 0 bases and J shed 9 bases, with 6 bases lying between them. CDR3 loop: CASSLASPSPLHL. CDR3 bases: TGTGCCAGCAGTTTAGCCTCCCCTTCACCCCTCCACCTT.